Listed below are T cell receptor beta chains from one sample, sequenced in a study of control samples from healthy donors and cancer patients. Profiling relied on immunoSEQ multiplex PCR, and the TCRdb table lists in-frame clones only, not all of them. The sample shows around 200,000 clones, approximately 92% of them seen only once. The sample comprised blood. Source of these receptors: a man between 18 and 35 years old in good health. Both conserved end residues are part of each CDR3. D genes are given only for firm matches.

CASSPLPSTGSAKLFF | TRBJ1-4 | 16 | - | TRBV5-1
CASSLAHGTPLHF | TRBJ1-6 | 13 | - | TRBV5-1
CASSLGGQGYGYTF | TRBJ1-2 | 14 | TRBD1 | TRBV7-8
CASGLEGPTEAFF | TRBJ1-1 | 13 | - | TRBV12-5
CASGDFNEQFF | TRBJ2-1 | 11 | - | TRBV12-5
CASSDSIQLHGQGPSYEQYF | TRBJ2-7 | 20 | TRBD1 | TRBV6-4
CASSFGQGLTYEQYF | TRBJ2-7 | 15 | - | TRBV7-9
CAISDDMQETQYF | TRBJ2-5 | 13 | - | TRBV10-3
CASSFGGGTDTQYF | TRBJ2-3 | 14 | TRBD2 | TRBV7-3
CASNLRTDRERTEAFF | TRBJ1-1 | 16 | TRBD1 | TRBV5-1
CASSKVDGTGAHQHF | - | 15 | - | TRBV21-1
CASSPWTVNTGELFF | TRBJ2-2 | 15 | - | TRBV5-1
CASSPAYSDRAGTGELFF | TRBJ2-2 | 18 | - | TRBV3-1/TRBV3-2
CASSVKGNYGYTF | TRBJ1-2 | 13 | - | TRBV19
CASRWESSYEQYF | TRBJ2-7 | 13 | - | TRBV28
CSVEDGGNTQYF | TRBJ2-3 | 12 | - | TRBV29-1
CASSHATTGYSPLHF | TRBJ1-6 | 15 | TRBD1 | TRBV28
CASGSGTINQPQHF | TRBJ1-5 | 14 | - | TRBV12-5
CASSIGSRDTQYF | TRBJ2-3 | 13 | - | TRBV19
CASSQTDRGGNTIYF | TRBJ1-3 | 15 | TRBD1 | TRBV4-1
CASSLRPPGDPNYGYTF | TRBJ1-2 | 17 | - | TRBV28
CASSIGDFSYEQYF | TRBJ2-7 | 14 | - | TRBV19
CSVEDRSYEQYF | TRBJ2-7 | 12 | - | TRBV29-1
CASSLAGQTQETQYF | TRBJ2-5 | 15 | TRBD1 | TRBV5-5
CASSSGGQPSNEKLFF | TRBJ1-4 | 16 | TRBD1 | TRBV5-1
CASSIRDRDIQYF | TRBJ2-4 | 13 | TRBD1 | TRBV5-5
CASSIQTGSYEQYF | TRBJ2-7 | 14 | TRBD1 | TRBV5-4
CASRQGDQPQHF | TRBJ1-5 | 12 | - | TRBV19
CAIAVGQADQPQHF | TRBJ1-5 | 14 | TRBD1 | TRBV10-3
CASSSGVTVMFDNNEQFF | TRBJ2-1 | 18 | - | TRBV5-1
CASSHRADGYTF | TRBJ1-2 | 12 | - | TRBV10-2
CASGTGVGYTF | TRBJ1-2 | 11 | TRBD1 | TRBV6-5
CASSPGTSGSYEQYF | TRBJ2-7 | 15 | TRBD2 | TRBV27
CASSLGGGRQPQHF | TRBJ1-5 | 14 | - | TRBV3-1/TRBV3-2
CASSSTGVAAYEQYF | TRBJ2-7 | 15 | TRBD1 | TRBV5-1
CASSLGGGSGANVLTF | TRBJ2-6 | 16 | - | TRBV5-1
CASSESRGLNTEAFF | TRBJ1-1 | 15 | - | TRBV10-1
CASKANQPQHF | TRBJ1-5 | 11 | - | TRBV28
CASSLDLVGQGPYEQYF | TRBJ2-7 | 17 | TRBD1 | TRBV5-1
CASEGPSWAQYF | TRBJ2-5 | 12 | - | TRBV25-1
CASSTSPGQNTQYF | TRBJ2-3 | 14 | TRBD1 | TRBV6-5
CASGLAGENYGYTF | TRBJ1-2 | 14 | - | TRBV12-5